This paragraph reports one T cell receptor beta chain. The target antigen is unknown. Following autologous stem cell transplantation, relapse occurred in every patient, and exposure to brentuximab vedotin varied. Best responses were complete response, partial response or progressive disease. This record comes from a study of PD-1 blockade in classical Hodgkin lymphoma. Study-wide background: Patients had nivolumab dosed at 3 mg/kg, delivered intravenously every 2 weeks.

Only in-frame clones appear in the TCRdb table, and some are missing; sequencing was by immunoSEQ multiplex PCR. The sample contains 10,000 to 15,000 clones, roughly 80% of which appear only once. Study-wide findings and caveats: Complete responders showed a baseline diversity that resembled the diversity of newly diagnosed patients. Whatever underlies the repertoire differences (possibly disease activity or prior therapy) remains undefined.

Germline V gene data show CDR1 as SGHAT and CDR2 as FQNNGV. This CDR3 comprises 16 residues. The V segment lost 1 base and the J segment 4 bases; nucleotides outside the gene matches: 10. Sequences were derived from peripheral blood mononuclear cells (PBMCs), sampled at baseline. This receptor was identified in a human donor with classical Hodgkin lymphoma. V gene TRBV11-2 combines with J gene TRBJ2-7; 7 bases map to TRBD2. CDR3: CASSLVRRGGPYEQYF. The CDR3 region has the DNA TGTGCCAGCAGCTTAGTGCGCCGGGGAGGGCCGTACGAGCAGTACTTC. Variable domain in full (rest from reference TRBV11-2 and TRBJ2-7): EAGVAQSPRYKIIEKRQSVAFWCNPISGHATLYWYQQILGQGPKLLIQFQNNGVVDDSQLPKDRFSAERLKGVDSTLKIQPAKLEDSAVYLCASSLVRRGGPYEQYFGPGTRLTVT.